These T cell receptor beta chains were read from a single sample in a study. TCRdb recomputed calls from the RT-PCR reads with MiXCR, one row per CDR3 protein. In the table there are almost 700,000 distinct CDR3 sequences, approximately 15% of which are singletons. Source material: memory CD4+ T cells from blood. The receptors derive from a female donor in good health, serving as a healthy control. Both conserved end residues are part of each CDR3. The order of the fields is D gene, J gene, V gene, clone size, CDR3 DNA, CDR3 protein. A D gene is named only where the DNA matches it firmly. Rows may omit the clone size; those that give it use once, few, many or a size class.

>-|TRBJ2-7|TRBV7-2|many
TGTGCCAGCAGCTTAGTCCTAGACTACTACGAGCAGTACTTC
CASSLVLDYYEQYF
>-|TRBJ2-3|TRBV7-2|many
TGTGCCAGCAGCCCTCCCGGAGGGGGGGGCACAGATACGCAGTATTTT
CASSPPGGGGTDTQYF
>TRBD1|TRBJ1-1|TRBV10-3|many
TGTGCCATCAGTGCGCAGGGGGCAAGTGACACTGAAGCTTTCTTT
CAISAQGASDTEAFF
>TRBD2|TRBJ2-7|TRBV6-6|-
TGTGCCAGCAGACTCACTAGCGATGCCTACGAGCAGTACTTC
CASRLTSDAYEQYF
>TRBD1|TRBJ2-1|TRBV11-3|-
TGTGCCAGCAGCTTAGGATACGGGACAGGGAAGTACAATGAGCAGTTCTTC
CASSLGYGTGKYNEQFF
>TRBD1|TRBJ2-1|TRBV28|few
TGTGCCAGCACCTCCCCCGGGACAGGGAAGGATGAGCAGTTCTTC
CASTSPGTGKDEQFF
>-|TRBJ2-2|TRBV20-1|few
TGCAGTGCTAGAGATAGGAGCACCACGAACACCGGGGAGCTGTTTTTT
CSARDRSTTNTGELFF
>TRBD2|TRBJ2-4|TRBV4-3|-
TGCGCCAGCAGCCTGGGGACTAGCGGGAAGCTAGCCAAAAACATTCAGTACTTC
CASSLGTSGKLAKNIQYF
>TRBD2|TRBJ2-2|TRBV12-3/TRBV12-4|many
TGTGCCAGCAGTTTAGGTGCTAGCGGGACCGGGGAGCTGTTTTTT
CASSLGASGTGELFF
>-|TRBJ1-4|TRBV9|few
TGTGCCAGCAGCGCAAGTACAGCTGGAAAAAAACTGTTTTTT
CASSASTAGKKLFF
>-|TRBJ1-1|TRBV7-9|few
TGTGCCAGCAGCTTTGAGGAGGGCACTGAAGCTTTCTTT
CASSFEEGTEAFF
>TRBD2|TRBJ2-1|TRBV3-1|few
TGTGCCAGCAGCCACCAACTAGCGGGCGCGAGCTCCTACAATGAGCAGTTCTTC
CASSHQLAGASSYNEQFF
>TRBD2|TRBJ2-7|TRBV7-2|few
TGTGCCAGCAGCTTATTATCCGTGTGGGGGAGGGCTGTCGAGCAGTACTTC
CASSLLSVWGRAVEQYF
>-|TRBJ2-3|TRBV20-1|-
TGCAGTGCTAGAGACAGGGCTAAACTTAACACAGATACGCAGTATTTT
CSARDRAKLNTDTQYF
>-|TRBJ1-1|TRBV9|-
TGTGCCAGCAGCGTAATGCTGAACACTGAAGCTTTCTTT
CASSVMLNTEAFF
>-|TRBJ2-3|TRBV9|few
TGTGCCAGCAGTGGAGTGGGGGGTCACACAGATACGCAGTATTTT
CASSGVGGHTDTQYF
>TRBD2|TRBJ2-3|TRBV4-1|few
TGCGCCAGCAGCCTTTCTCCTAGCGGGAGCACAGATACGCAGTATTTT
CASSLSPSGSTDTQYF
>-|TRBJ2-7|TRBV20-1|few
TGCAGTGCTAGATCGGGGGCAAGGGCCGAGCAGTACTTC
CSARSGARAEQYF
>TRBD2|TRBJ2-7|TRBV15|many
TGTGCCACCAGCAGAGATTGGGGGGGCGAGCAGTACTTC
CATSRDWGGEQYF
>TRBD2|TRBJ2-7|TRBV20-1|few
TGCAGTGCTAGACGGGGTAGCGGGAGGACAAACTCCTACGAGCAGTACTTC
CSARRGSGRTNSYEQYF
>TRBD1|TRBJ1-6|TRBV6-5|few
TGTGCCAGCAGTTACTTATCAGGACAGGGGAATTCACCCCTCCACTTT
CASSYLSGQGNSPLHF
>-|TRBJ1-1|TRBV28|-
TGTGCCAGCAGTTCCTCAGGGGTCAGGGACGCTTTCTTT
CASSSSGVRDAFF
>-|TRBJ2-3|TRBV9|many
TGTGCCAGCCAGCGTCAGGGGAAAGAGACAGATACGCAGTATTTT
CASQRQGKETDTQYF
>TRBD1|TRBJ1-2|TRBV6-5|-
TGTGCCAGCAGTTCGCCGGACAGGGGCCTCTATGGCTACACCTTC
CASSSPDRGLYGYTF
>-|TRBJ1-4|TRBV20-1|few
TGCAGTGCTAGAGTGGCTTTGGGTGAAAAACTGTTTTTT
CSARVALGEKLFF
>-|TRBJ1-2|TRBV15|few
TGTGCCACCAGCAGAGTAATTGGGAGCCTCAGATTC
CATSRVIGSLRF
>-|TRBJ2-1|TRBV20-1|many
TGCAGTGCTAGTTCTTTTACGAGGTTATACAATGAGCAGTTCTTC
CSASSFTRLYNEQFF
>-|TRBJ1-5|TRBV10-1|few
TGCGCCAGCAGCCAGCTCAATCAGCCCCAGCATTTT
CASSQLNQPQHF
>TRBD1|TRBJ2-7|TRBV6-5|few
TGTGCCAGCAGTTACTCTCAGACAGGGGCAAAGTACGAGCAGTACTTC
CASSYSQTGAKYEQYF
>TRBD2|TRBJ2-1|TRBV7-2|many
TGTGCCAGCAGCGCCGTTAGCGGGAGTGCCTATGAGCAGTTCTTC
CASSAVSGSAYEQFF
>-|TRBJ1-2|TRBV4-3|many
TGCGCCAGCAGCCAAGATCCCCGACAGTACTATGGCTACACCTTC
CASSQDPRQYYGYTF
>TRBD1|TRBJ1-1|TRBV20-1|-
TGCAGTGCCGCATCGCCTACGGGACAGGGGAAAACTTTCTTT
CSAASPTGQGKTFF
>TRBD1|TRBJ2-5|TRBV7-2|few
TGTGCCAGCAGCTTAGGGGCCAGGGGGCAGACCCAGTACTTC
CASSLGARGQTQYF
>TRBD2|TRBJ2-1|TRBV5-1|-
TGCGCCAGCAGCCCAATTTTGACTAGCGAAAACAATGAGCAGTTCTTC
CASSPILTSENNEQFF
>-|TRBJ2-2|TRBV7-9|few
TGTGCCAGCAGCTTAGCGGGAGCGCACGGGGAGCTGTTTTTT
CASSLAGAHGELFF
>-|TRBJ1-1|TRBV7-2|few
TGTGCCAGCCTCTTCAGGAGGGATGACACTGAAGCTTTCTTT
CASLFRRDDTEAFF
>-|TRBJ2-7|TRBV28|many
TGTGCCAGCTTCAACTCCGTAAGCTCCTACGAGCAGTACTTC
CASFNSVSSYEQYF
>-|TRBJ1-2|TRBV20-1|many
TGCAGTGCTAGAGATAGGAGTTCGGGATCGGGCTACACCTTC
CSARDRSSGSGYTF
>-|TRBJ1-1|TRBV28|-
TGTGCCAGCAGTTTGGGATGGGTAGCTTTCTTT
CASSLGWVAFF
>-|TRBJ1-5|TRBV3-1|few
TGTGCCAGCAGCCAAGGGGACGGTGCAAATCAGCCCCAGCATTTT
CASSQGDGANQPQHF
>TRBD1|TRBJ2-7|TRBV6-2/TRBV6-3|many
TGTGCCAGCAGTAATGGACAGGGTTCCTACGAGCAGTACTTC
CASSNGQGSYEQYF
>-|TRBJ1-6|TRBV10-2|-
TGCGCCAGCAGTGAGTCGACTCCGGGTTTCTACCACTTT
CASSESTPGFYHF
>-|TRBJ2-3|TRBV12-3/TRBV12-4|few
TGTGCCAGCAGTCCAAGGACCTTCACAGATACGCAGTATTTT
CASSPRTFTDTQYF
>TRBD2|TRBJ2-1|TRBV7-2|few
TGTGCCAGCAGCCCCCGGGGGAGGGGAATCGAGCAGTTCTTC
CASSPRGRGIEQFF
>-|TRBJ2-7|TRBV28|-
TGTGCCAGCAGTTTATTGGGTGGCCCGAGGTCGGGGTTATCCGAGCAGTACTTC
CASSLLGGPRSGLSEQYF